Sequencing of this T cell receptor (beta chain) was carried out in a study of T cells in Graves' hyperthyroidism and ophthalmopathy. The study, taken as a whole, reports: A 13 V-J model separated ophthalmopathy from stable hyperthyroidism.

Using RNA transcripts as the source, TCR beta CDR3 regions were amplified. An initial round of RT-PCR targeting the TCR CDR3 relied on the HTBI primer set. Each CDR3 protein is one row after TCRdb ran MiXCR on the multiplex PCR reads. Among a few hundred thousand distinct CDR3 sequences listed, approximately 23% were seen once. Details on this clonotype: Its cognate antigen is unknown.

The authors obtained PBMCs from 7.5 to 10 ml of fresh peripheral blood. Sequencing was performed on blood. The receptor comes from a man in his thirties or forties with Graves' ophthalmopathy.

The CDR3 loop is CASSQDPGVGEQYF. CDR3 in DNA: TGTGCCAGCAGCCAAGATCCTGGGGTGGGAGAGCAGTACTTC. This chain uses TRBV3-1 with TRBJ2-7; D uncertain. Trimming removed 0 bases at V and 7 bases at J, with 13 bases between. CDR1 LGHDT and CDR2 YNNKEL come from the germline V gene (reference sequence). The CDR3 loop spans 14 amino acids.